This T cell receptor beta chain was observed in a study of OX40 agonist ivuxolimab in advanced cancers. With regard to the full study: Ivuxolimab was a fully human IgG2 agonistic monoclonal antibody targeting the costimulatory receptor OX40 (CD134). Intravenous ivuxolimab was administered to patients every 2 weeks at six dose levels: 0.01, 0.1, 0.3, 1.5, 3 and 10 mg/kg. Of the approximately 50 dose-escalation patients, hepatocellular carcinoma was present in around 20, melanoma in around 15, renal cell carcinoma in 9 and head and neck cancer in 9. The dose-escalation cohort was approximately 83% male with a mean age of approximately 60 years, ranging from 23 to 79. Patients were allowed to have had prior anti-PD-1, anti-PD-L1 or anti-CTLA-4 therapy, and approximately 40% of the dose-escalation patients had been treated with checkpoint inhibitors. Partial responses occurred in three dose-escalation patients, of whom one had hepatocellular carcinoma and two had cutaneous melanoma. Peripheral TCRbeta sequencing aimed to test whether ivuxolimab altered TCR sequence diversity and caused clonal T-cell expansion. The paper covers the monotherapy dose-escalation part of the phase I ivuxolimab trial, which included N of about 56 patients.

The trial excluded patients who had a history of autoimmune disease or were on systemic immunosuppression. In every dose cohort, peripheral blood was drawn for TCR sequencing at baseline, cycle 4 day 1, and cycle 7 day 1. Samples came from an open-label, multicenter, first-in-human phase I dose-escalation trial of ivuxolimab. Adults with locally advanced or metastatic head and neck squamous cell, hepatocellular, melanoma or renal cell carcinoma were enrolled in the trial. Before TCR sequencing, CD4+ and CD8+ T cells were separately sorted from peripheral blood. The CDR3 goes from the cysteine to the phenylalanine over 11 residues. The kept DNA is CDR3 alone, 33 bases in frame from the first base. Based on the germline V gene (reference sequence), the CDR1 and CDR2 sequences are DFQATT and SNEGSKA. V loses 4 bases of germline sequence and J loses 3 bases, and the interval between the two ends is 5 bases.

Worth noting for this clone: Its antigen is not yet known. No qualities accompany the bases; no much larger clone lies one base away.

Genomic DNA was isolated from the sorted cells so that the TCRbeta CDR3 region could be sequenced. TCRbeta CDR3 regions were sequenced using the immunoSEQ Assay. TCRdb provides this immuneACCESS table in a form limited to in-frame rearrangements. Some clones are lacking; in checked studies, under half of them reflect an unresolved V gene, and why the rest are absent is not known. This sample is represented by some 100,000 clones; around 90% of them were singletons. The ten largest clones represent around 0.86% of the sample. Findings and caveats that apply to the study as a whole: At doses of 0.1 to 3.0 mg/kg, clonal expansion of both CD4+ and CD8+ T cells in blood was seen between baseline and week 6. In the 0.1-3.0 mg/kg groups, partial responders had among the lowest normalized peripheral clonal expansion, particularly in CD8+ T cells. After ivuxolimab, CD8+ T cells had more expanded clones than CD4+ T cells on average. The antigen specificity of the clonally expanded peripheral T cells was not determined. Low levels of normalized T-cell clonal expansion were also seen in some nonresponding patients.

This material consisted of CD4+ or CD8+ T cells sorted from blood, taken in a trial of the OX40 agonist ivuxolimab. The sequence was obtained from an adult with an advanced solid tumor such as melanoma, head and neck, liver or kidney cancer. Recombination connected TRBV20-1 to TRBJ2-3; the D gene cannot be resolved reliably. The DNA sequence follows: TGCAGTGCTACTGAGACAGATACGCAGTATTTT. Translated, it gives CSATETDTQYF.